This T cell receptor (beta chain) was captured by sequencing in a study of cytomegalovirus exposure and HLA in healthy donors. TCRdb's table, derived via immunoSEQ multiplex PCR, lists solely in-frame clones and lacks some. This table holds approximately 210,000 clones, around 88% found once. The V end was cut by 1 base, the J end by 2 bases, with 15 bases between. The CDR3 is 17 residues long. Germline values: CDR1 SGHVS, CDR2 FQNEAQ. The specimen was PBMCs. The chain combines TRBV7-8 with TRBJ1-5, with D tentatively TRBD1 (6 bases). This TCR was sampled from a young woman in good health and CMV-seronegative. The CDR3 DNA reads as TGTGCCAGCAGCTTAGTAGGGGGTAACCCGGGCAATCAGCCCCAGCATTTT. It translates to CASSLVGGNPGNQPQHF.